Following are 23 T cell receptor beta chains from one sample sequenced in a study of blood T cell repertoires in COVID-19. Only in-frame clones appear in the TCRdb table, and some are missing; sequencing was by immunoSEQ multiplex PCR. The sample shows 180,000 or so clones, approximately 88% of them seen only once. Sequenced sample: PBMCs or T cells enriched from blood (not recorded which). The receptors here all came from a woman between 55 and 75 years old who had recovered from COVID-19.

This chain connects TRBV6-6 to TRBJ1-2; tentatively, D is TRBD1 (6 bases). The CDR3 extends over 14 amino acids. With 5 bases removed from V and 8 bases from J, the gap between germline ends came to 18 bases. Germline CDR1 is MNHNY and CDR2 is SVGAGI (reference sequence). For the CDR3, the DNA is TGTGCCAGCAGTCCAACAGGGATCGCTAGCGGCTACACCTTC. Translation: CASSPTGIASGYTF.

The V gene is TRBV7-6, the J gene TRBJ1-4, with a possible D match to TRBD1 (5 bases). The CDR3 has 13 residues. Deletions cut 3 bases from V and 7 bases from J, with 9 bases between. Germline V gene data show CDR1 as SGHVS and CDR2 as FNYEAQ. CDR3 in amino acids: CASSLGRGEKLFF. Written as DNA, the CDR3 is TGTGCCAGCAGCTTGGGGAGGGGTGAAAAACTGTTTTTT.

V is TRBV5-1 and J is TRBJ1-4; TRBD1 is a possible D gene (5 bases). The CDR3 length is 16 residues. Germline loops: CDR1 SGHRS, CDR2 YFSETQ. Trimming removed 0 bases from V and 7 bases from J, with 16 bases in between. The DNA of the CDR3 is TGCGCCAGCAGCTTGGCCGACGGGGGATCATTTGAAAAACTGTTTTTT. This sequence encodes CASSLADGGSFEKLFF.

This clone was observed a few times. V is TRBV30 and J is TRBJ1-2; a possible D gene is TRBD1 (5 bases). The germline V gene encodes CDR1 GTSNPN and CDR2 SVGIG (reference sequence). Trimming removed 8 bases at V and 0 bases at J, with 10 bases between. The CDR3 consists of 12 residues. CDR3 in DNA: TGTGCCAGACAGACCACTAACTATGGCTACACCTTC. This encodes CARQTTNYGYTF. The whole variable domain, filled in from reference TRBV30 and TRBJ1-2, reads SQTIHQWPATLVQPVGSPLSLECTVEGTSNPNLYWYRQAAGRGLQLLFYSVGIGQISSEVPQNLSASRPQDRQFILSSKKLLLSDSGFYLCARQTTNYGYTFGSGTRLTVV.

V gene TRBV19 combines with J gene TRBJ1-2; 7 bases line up with TRBD1. The J segment lost 8 bases and the V segment lost 5 bases, leaving 8 bases of the junction unmatched. The germline gives CDR1 LNHDA, CDR2 SQIVND (reference sequence). The CDR3 is 13 amino acids. The CDR3 region has the DNA TGTGCCAGTAGTCCCCCGACAGGGAAGGGCTACACCTTC. This translates into CASSPPTGKGYTF.

The chain has TRBV27 and TRBJ1-6; possible D gene TRBD1, 6 bases. Germline V gene data show CDR1 as MNHEY and CDR2 as SMNVEV (reference sequence). With 2 bases removed from V and 9 bases from J, the gap between germline ends came to 14 bases. This CDR3 is built from 15 residues. The CDR3 region is CASSLGAGVASPLHF. The CDR3 DNA is TGTGCCAGCAGTTTAGGGGCAGGGGTAGCTTCACCCCTCCACTTT.

The CDR3 reads CASSWGTGNEKLFF. CDR3 nucleotides: TGTGCCAGCAGCTGGGGGACAGGGAATGAAAAACTGTTTTTT. The chain joins TRBV2 to TRBJ1-4; TRBD1 matches at 9 bases. Trimming removed 6 bases from V and 5 bases from J; junction bases left unmatched: 4. CDR1 is SNHLY, CDR2 FYNNEI, per germline. The CDR3 has 14 amino acids.

The rearrangement joins TRBV21-1 to TRBJ1-4. TRBV21-1 is a pseudogene locus. This CDR3 region has 15 residues. The CDR3 is CASSKAGGADEKLFF. The DNA of the CDR3 is TGTGCCAGCAGCAAAGCGGGCGGGGCAGATGAAAAACTGTTTTTT.

The rearrangement links TRBV5-1 to TRBJ2-5, with 8 bases identical to TRBD1. Germline-derived CDR1 and CDR2 are SGHRS and YFSETQ. Trimming removed 5 bases from V and 4 bases from J; junction bases left unmatched: 13. The CDR3 contains 16 residues. The CDR3 loop reads CASRTGQALRGETQYF. DNA of the CDR3: TGCGCCAGCAGGACGGGACAGGCCCTTCGCGGAGAGACCCAGTACTTC.

This chain links TRBV19 with TRBJ2-2, with a tentative D call TRBD2 (5 bases). Trimming cost V 5 bases and J 6 bases, with 16 bases left between them. The length of the CDR3 is 15 residues. CDR1 is LNHDA and CDR2 is SQIVND in the germline V gene (reference sequence). CDR3: CASSPDRGSPGELFF. The CDR3, as DNA: TGTGCCAGTAGTCCGGACCGAGGGTCTCCCGGGGAGCTGTTTTTT.

CDR3 residues: CSVRVKETQYF. Written as DNA, the CDR3 is TGCAGTGTGAGAGTAAAAGAGACCCAGTACTTC. This rearrangement joins TRBV20-1 to TRBJ2-5, with D hard to call. V was cut by 7 bases and J by 3 bases, with 9 bases left in between. Germline CDR1 DFQATT, CDR2 SNEGSKA (reference sequence). CDR3 length: 11 amino acids.

This clone came up a few times. V gene TRBV9 combines with J gene TRBJ1-1; TRBD1 is a possible D gene (6 bases). The germline V gene encodes CDR1 SGDLS and CDR2 YYNGEE. Between the trimmed V and J ends, which lost 0 bases and 5 bases, there was a span of 14 bases. The CDR3 covers 15 residues. CDR3 bases: TGTGCCAGCAGCGTAGGTCCAGCAGGGGAAACTGAAGCTTTCTTT. Translating gives CASSVGPAGETEAFF.

This chain connects TRBV12-3 or TRBV12-4 to TRBJ2-3; 8 bases are shared with TRBD1. Trimming took 6 bases from V and 12 from J; bases not matched to a gene: 8. This CDR3 region has 12 residues. The DNA for the CDR3 is TGTGCCAGCAGGACCGGGACAGGCCCCCAGTATTTT. Its translation is CASRTGTGPQYF.

The chain carries TRBV3-1 (or the pseudogene TRBV3-2) and TRBJ2-2; D possibly corresponds to TRBD1 (6 bases). From germline, CDR1 is LGHDT and CDR2 YNNKEL (reference sequence). The CDR3 loop spans 18 amino acids. Trimming took off 2 bases at V and 2 bases at J, with 18 bases between the two ends. CDR3 in amino acids: CASSQFYRRGINTGELFF. CDR3 in DNA: TGTGCCAGCAGCCAATTCTATCGAAGGGGGATCAACACCGGGGAGCTGTTTTTT.

This clone appeared a single time. CDR3 nucleotides: TGTGCCAGCATTATGGGACAGGGGAACACTGAAGCTTTCTTT. Residues: CASIMGQGNTEAFF. The gene calls are TRBV6-5 and TRBJ1-1; 9 bases agree with TRBD1. The CDR3 is 14 amino acids. Germline V gives CDR1 MNHEY, CDR2 SVGAGI. Trimming at V came to 7 bases and at J to 1 base, leaving 4 bases not matched to a gene.

The chain is built from TRBV11-2 and TRBJ1-2; weak D call: TRBD1 (5 bases). The CDR3 is 14 residues long. V lost 1 base and J lost 4, with 10 bases in between. Germline V gene lookup returns CDR1 SGHAT and CDR2 FQNNGV. This chain's CDR3 is CASSLGGGGYGYTF. The CDR3 DNA is TGTGCCAGCAGCTTAGGTGGGGGGGGCTATGGCTACACCTTC. Using reference TRBV11-2 and TRBJ1-2 for the parts outside the CDR3, the full variable domain is EAGVAQSPRYKIIEKRQSVAFWCNPISGHATLYWYQQILGQGPKLLIQFQNNGVVDDSQLPKDRFSAERLKGVDSTLKIQPAKLEDSAVYLCASSLGGGGYGYTFGSGTRLTVV.

This chain links TRBV5-1 with TRBJ2-2; 8 bases map to TRBD1. V shed 1 base, J shed 3 bases, and the junction held 8 bases outside the gene matches. The CDR3 contains 17 residues. Germline lookup yields CDR1 SGHRS and CDR2 YFSETQ. The CDR3 bases are TGCGCCAGCAGCTTGCAGCGCGGACAGGGTTACACCGGGGAGCTGTTTTTT. Residues: CASSLQRGQGYTGELFF.

The chain recombines TRBV27 with TRBJ2-7, with 7 bases aligning to TRBD2. Germline-derived CDR1 and CDR2 are MNHEY and SMNVEV (reference sequence). With 2 bases clipped from V and 6 bases from J, the junction kept 13 bases outside the gene matches. This CDR3 contains 16 residues. DNA of the CDR3: TGTGCCAGCAGTTTAGGTTCAACGGGGGGACCACCCGAGCAGTACTTC. It encodes CASSLGSTGGPPEQYF.

This chain links TRBV2 with TRBJ2-3; TRBD2 is a possible D gene (6 bases). The ends were cut back, 4 bases at V and 0 bases at J, with 8 bases in the middle. Germline V lookup: CDR1 SNHLY, CDR2 FYNNEI. The CDR3 has 14 residues. The chain's CDR3 is CASSGGVSTDTQYF. The CDR3, as DNA: TGTGCCAGCAGTGGGGGGGTCAGCACAGATACGCAGTATTTT. The whole variable domain, remainder taken from reference TRBV2 and TRBJ2-3, is EPEVTQTPSHQVTQMGQEVILRCVPISNHLYFYWYRQILGQKVEFLVSFYNNEISEKSEIFDDQFSVERPDGSNFTLKIRSTKLEDSAMYFCASSGGVSTDTQYFGPGTRLTVL.

The rearrangement uses TRBV12-3 or TRBV12-4 and TRBJ2-2; no firm D call. The germline V and J ends were trimmed by 5 bases and 5 bases, with 9 bases remaining between them. The CDR3 extends over 13 amino acids. The CDR3 DNA reads as TGTGCCAGCAGTCGAGAAGAAACCGGGGAGCTGTTTTTT. It translates to CASSREETGELFF.

The chain combines TRBV28 with TRBJ2-5, with D possibly TRBD1 on 6 matching bases. CDR1 MDHEN and CDR2 SYDVKM come from the germline V gene. The CDR3 extends over 16 amino acids. The V end lost 6 bases, the J end lost 5 bases, and 22 bases lay between the germline ends. As DNA, the CDR3 is TGTGCCAGCAGGTCATTGGGGACATATGACTACGAGACCCAGTACTTC. As protein: CASRSLGTYDYETQYF.

The chain uses TRBV9 and TRBJ2-7; D is ambiguous. V was pared by 0 bases and J by 6 bases, with 13 bases between. The CDR3 length is 14 residues. The germline CDR1 and CDR2 sequences are SGDLS and YYNGEE. The CDR3 bases are TGTGCCAGCAGCGTAGGTGGGTTTACGGGCGAGCAGTACTTC. Protein sequence: CASSVGGFTGEQYF.

Note on this clone: This CDR3 is also generated by other DNA sequences in the sample. This rearrangement joins TRBV7-9 to TRBJ2-3; 7 positions agree with TRBD1. The length of the CDR3 is 14 residues. V lost 5 bases to trimming and J lost 2 bases; unmatched junction nucleotides: 4. Germline loops: CDR1 SEHNR, CDR2 FQNEAQ (reference sequence). The CDR3 loop reads CASSLQGSTDTQYF. CDR3 sequence (DNA): TGTGCCAGCAGCCTACAGGGGTCCACAGATACGCAGTATTTT.